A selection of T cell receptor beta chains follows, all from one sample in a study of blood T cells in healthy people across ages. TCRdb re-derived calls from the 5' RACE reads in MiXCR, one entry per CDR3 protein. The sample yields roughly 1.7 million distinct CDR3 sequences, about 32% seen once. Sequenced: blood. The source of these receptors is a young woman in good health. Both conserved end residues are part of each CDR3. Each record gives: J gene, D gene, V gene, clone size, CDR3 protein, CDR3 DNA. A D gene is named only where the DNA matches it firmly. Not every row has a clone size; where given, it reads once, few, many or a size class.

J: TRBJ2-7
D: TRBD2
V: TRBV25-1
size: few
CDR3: CASSRLAGGPDDEQYF
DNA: TGTGCCAGCAGTCGACTAGCGGGAGGGCCAGATGACGAGCAGTACTTC

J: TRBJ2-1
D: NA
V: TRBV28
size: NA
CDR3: CASSFWTGSYNEQFF
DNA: TGTGCCAGCAGTTTTTGGACTGGCTCCTACAATGAGCAGTTCTTC

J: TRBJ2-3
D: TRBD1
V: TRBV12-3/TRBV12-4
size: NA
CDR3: CASSFRTGSTDTQYF
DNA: TGTGCCAGCAGTTTCAGGACAGGGAGCACAGATACGCAGTATTTT

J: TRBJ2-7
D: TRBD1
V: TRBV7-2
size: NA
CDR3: CASSLLTGRAKNTQYF
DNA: TGTGCCAGCAGCCTCCTGACAGGGAGAGCCAAAAACACTCAGTACTTC

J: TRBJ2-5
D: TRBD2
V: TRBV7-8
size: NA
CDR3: CASSPLAAKQYF
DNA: TGTGCCAGCAGCCCCCTAGCGGCTAAGCAGTACTTC

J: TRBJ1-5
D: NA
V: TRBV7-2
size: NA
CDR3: CASSFSNGAPSNQPQHF
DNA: TGTGCCAGCAGCTTCTCAAACGGGGCGCCTAGCAATCAGCCCCAGCATTTT

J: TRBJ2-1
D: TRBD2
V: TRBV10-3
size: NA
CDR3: CVISVLGSGRRDEQFF
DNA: TGTGTCATCAGTGTGTTAGGTAGCGGGAGACGGGATGAGCAGTTCTTC

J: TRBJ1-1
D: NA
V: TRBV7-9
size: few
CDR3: CASLLGAMNTEAFF
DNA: TGTGCCAGCCTTTTAGGGGCCATGAACACTGAAGCTTTCTTT

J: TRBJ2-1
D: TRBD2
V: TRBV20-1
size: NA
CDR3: CATKASGGANEQFF
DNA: TGCGCCACTAAGGCTAGCGGGGGGGCGAATGAGCAGTTCTTC

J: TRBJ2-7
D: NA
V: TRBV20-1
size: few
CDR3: CSASSLSSYEQYF
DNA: TGCAGTGCTAGTTCCCTGAGCTCCTACGAGCAGTACTTC

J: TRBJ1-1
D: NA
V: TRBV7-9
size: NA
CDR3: CASSSPMQGPEAFF
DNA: TGTGCCAGCAGCTCACCCATGCAGGGTCCTGAAGCTTTCTTT

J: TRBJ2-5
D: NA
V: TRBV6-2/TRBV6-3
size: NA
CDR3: CASRPAWRGDQGTQYF
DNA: TGTGCCAGCCGCCCTGCGTGGCGGGGAGACCAAGGGACCCAGTACTTC

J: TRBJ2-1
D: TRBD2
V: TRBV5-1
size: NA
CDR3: CASSSIAGGFYNEQFF
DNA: TGCGCCAGCAGCTCGATAGCGGGGGGGTTCTACAATGAGCAGTTCTTC

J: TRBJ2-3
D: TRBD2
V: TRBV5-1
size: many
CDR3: CASSLSGARTDTQYF
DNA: TGCGCCAGCAGCTTGAGCGGGGCGCGTACAGATACGCAGTATTTT

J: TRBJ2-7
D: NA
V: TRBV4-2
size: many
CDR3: CASSQDSRAYEQYF
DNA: TGTGCCAGCAGCCAAGATTCTCGGGCCTACGAGCAGTACTTC

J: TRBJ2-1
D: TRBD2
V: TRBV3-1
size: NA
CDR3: CASSQGLGTEQFF
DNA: TGTGCCAGCAGCCAGGGACTAGGCACCGAGCAGTTCTTC

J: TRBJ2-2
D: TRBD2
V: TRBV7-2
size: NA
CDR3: CASSLVWRGVSILTGELFF
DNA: TGTGCCAGCAGCTTAGTCTGGCGGGGGGTCTCAATACTCACCGGGGAGCTGTTTTTT

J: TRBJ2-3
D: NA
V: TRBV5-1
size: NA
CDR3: CASSSTSRSTDTQYF
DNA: TGCGCCAGCAGTTCCACTAGCCGGAGCACAGATACGCAGTATTTT

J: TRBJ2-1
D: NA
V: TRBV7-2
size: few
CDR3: CASSSAGNPYNEQFF
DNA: TGTGCCAGCAGCTCAGCCGGGAACCCGTACAATGAGCAGTTCTTC

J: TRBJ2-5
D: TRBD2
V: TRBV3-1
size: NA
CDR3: CASSPPLAGVETQYF
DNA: TGTGCCAGCAGCCCTCCGCTAGCGGGAGTAGAGACCCAGTACTTC

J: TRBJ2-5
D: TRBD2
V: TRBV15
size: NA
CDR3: CAASRGTSGSRGETQYF
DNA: TGTGCCGCCAGCAGAGGGACTAGCGGGAGCCGGGGAGAGACCCAGTACTTC

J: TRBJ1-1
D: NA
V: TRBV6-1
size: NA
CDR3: CASIPIPRDLTRDTEAFF
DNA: TGTGCCAGCATTCCAATCCCGAGGGACCTAACACGGGACACTGAAGCTTTCTTT

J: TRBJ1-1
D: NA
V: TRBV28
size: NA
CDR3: CASRGVVLGAFF
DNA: TGTGCCAGCAGGGGGGTGGTTTTGGGAGCTTTCTTT

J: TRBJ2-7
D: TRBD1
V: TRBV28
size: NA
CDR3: CASSLVPGQEYEQYF
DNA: TGTGCCAGCAGCCTTGTCCCGGGACAGGAATACGAGCAGTACTTC

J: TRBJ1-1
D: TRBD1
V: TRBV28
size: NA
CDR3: CASSPIQGPENTEAFF
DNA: TGTGCCAGCAGCCCAATACAGGGGCCGGAGAACACTGAAGCTTTCTTT

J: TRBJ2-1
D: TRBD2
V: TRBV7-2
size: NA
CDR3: CASSLYLAGGRQFF
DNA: TGTGCCAGCAGCTTATATTTAGCGGGGGGTCGCCAGTTCTTC

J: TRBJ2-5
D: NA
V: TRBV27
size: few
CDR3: CASSPRHPYQETQYF
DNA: TGTGCCAGCAGTCCCCGACACCCGTACCAAGAGACCCAGTACTTC

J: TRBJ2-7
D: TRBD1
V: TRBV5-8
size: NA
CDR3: CASSLLLGQGYEQYF
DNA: TGTGCCAGCAGCTTATTATTGGGACAGGGCTACGAGCAGTACTTC

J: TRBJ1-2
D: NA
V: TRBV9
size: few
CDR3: CASSETGGGYTF
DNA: TGTGCCAGCAGCGAGACAGGAGGCGGCTACACCTTC

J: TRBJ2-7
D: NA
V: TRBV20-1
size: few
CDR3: CSATPTGPILRQYF
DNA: TGCAGTGCTACGCCGACAGGTCCTATTCTTAGGCAGTACTTC